The source of this T cell receptor (beta chain) is a study of shared clonotypes between healthy human individuals. Study-wide background: Donors were two women and three men aged 18 to 49.

This clone occurred a few times. The same CDR3 can be traced to other DNA sequences in this sample. Germline V CDR1 and CDR2: SGHAT, FQNNGV. Trimming pared 5 bases from V and 1 base from J, leaving 10 bases between. The CDR3 sequence is 14 residues long. Each subset's genomic DNA was shared equally among a number of immunoSEQ plates. Using immunoSEQ multiplex PCR, the repertoire was profiled, and TCRdb retains in-frame clones only, with some absent. The data contain around 1.1 million clones, 75% to 80% of them singletons. The sequenced sample was memory CD4+ T cells from PBMCs. As to subset: CD45RA-negative fraction. This receptor was identified in a man aged 18-30 years in good health. Some clones in this sample may be carry-over from other donors' samples. V usage is TRBV11-2 and J usage is TRBJ2-3; D remains ambiguous. The CDR3 DNA reads TGTGCCAGCAGCCCAACTTCGGGCACAGATACGCAGTATTTT. It yields the protein CASSPTSGTDTQYF.